The 13 T cell receptor beta chains below were found in one sample sequenced in a study of CD8+ T cells in alopecia areata. Treatment here: oral pan-JAK inhibitor, 5-10 mg twice daily. Once RNA had been extracted, it was reverse transcribed into cDNA to act as the sequencing template. TCRdb's copy holds only in-frame clones and misses some; the assay was immunoSEQ multiplex PCR. This sample has approximately 150,000 clones, with about three fifths found just once. The sample was CD4+ T cells sorted from blood, taken between weeks 55 and 65, from a patient treated with tofacitinib. The source is a human donor with alopecia areata.

The chain is built from TRBV6-5 and TRBJ1-6, with D perhaps TRBD1 (6 bases). Germline-derived CDR1 and CDR2 are MNHEY and SVGAGI. The CDR3 has 13 amino acids. The V end lost 5 bases, the J end lost 7 bases, and 9 bases lay between the germline ends. This CDR3 is CASSPQGNSPLHF. For the CDR3, the DNA is TGTGCCAGCAGTCCGCAGGGGAATTCACCCCTCCACTTT.

This clone was found once. The V gene is TRBV9, the J gene TRBJ1-2; 12 bases are shared with TRBD1. With V trimmed by 0 bases and J by 7 bases, 16 bases remained unmatched. CDR1 and CDR2 (germline): SGDLS, YYNGEE. The CDR3 spans 19 residues. This chain's CDR3 is CASSVGILTAGQGAFGYTF. The CDR3 DNA is TGTGCCAGCAGCGTAGGAATCTTGACGGCGGGACAGGGGGCGTTTGGCTACACCTTC. Complete variable domain (other parts from reference TRBV9 and TRBJ1-2): DSGVTQTPKHLITATGQRVTLRCSPRSGDLSVYWYQQSLDQGLQFLIQYYNGEERAKGNILERFSAQQFPDLHSELNLSSLELGDSALYFCASSVGILTAGQGAFGYTFGSGTRLTVV.

The V and J genes are TRBV5-1 and TRBJ1-2, with D perhaps TRBD1 (5 bases). V gave up 0 bases and J gave up 8 bases, with 14 bases separating them. The V gene's germline CDR1 is SGHRS and CDR2 YFSETQ. The CDR3 loop spans 14 amino acids. CDR3 DNA: TGCGCCAGCAGCTTGGACAGGCCTGAGTCGGGCTACACCTTC. Translated, it gives CASSLDRPESGYTF.

The chain uses TRBV5-1 and TRBJ2-5; D is undetermined. Germline V gives CDR1 SGHRS, CDR2 YFSETQ. V lost 2 bases, J lost 3 bases, and 8 bases lay in between. There are 13 residues in the CDR3. CDR3 sequence: CASSLVEEETQYF. The CDR3 coding sequence is TGCGCCAGCAGCTTAGTCGAGGAAGAGACCCAGTACTTC. Drawing the rest from reference TRBV5-1 and TRBJ2-5, the complete variable domain is KAGVTQTPRYLIKTRGQQVTLSCSPISGHRSVSWYQQTPGQGLQFLFEYFSETQRNKGNFPGRFSGRQFSNSRSEMNVSTLELGDSALYLCASSLVEEETQYFGPGTRLLVL.

DNA of the CDR3: TGCAGCGTTGCGCAGGGTGGGCTTGGCGCAGATACGCAGTATTTT. It encodes CSVAQGGLGADTQYF. The chain couples TRBV29-1 to TRBJ2-3; tentatively, D is TRBD1 (5 bases). V lost 4 bases and J 4 bases, leaving 18 bases between the germline ends. CDR1 SQVTM and CDR2 ANQGSEA come from the germline V gene. The CDR3 has 15 residues.

J is TRBJ2-1 and V is TRBV7-3, with a possible D match to TRBD1 (7 bases). The CDR3 has 15 amino acids. The V gene lost 0 bases and the J gene lost 5 bases, with 11 bases spanning the gap. Germline V gene lookup returns CDR1 SGHTA and CDR2 FQGTGA. The CDR3 reads CASSLTRDSNNEQFF. CDR3 in DNA: TGTGCCAGCAGCTTAACGCGGGACAGTAACAATGAGCAGTTCTTC.

The chain employs TRBV7-9 and TRBJ1-4; D may be TRBD1 (5 bases). V was trimmed by 3 bases and J by 0 bases, leaving 14 bases between them. CDR3 length equals 17 residues. CDR1 is SEHNR and CDR2 is FQNEAQ in the germline V gene (reference sequence). CDR3 region: CASSLGVPSATNEKLFF. The CDR3 region has the DNA TGTGCCAGCAGCTTGGGGGTTCCGTCTGCAACTAATGAAAAACTGTTTTTT. Together with reference TRBV7-9 and TRBJ1-4, the CDR3 gives the full variable domain: DTGVSQNPRHKITKRGQNVTFRCDPISEHNRLYWYRQTLGQGPEFLTYFQNEAQLEKSRLLSDRFSAERPKGSFSTLEIQRTEQGDSAMYLCASSLGVPSATNEKLFFGSGTQLSVL.

The chain combines TRBV28 with TRBJ1-2; TRBD1 matches 10 bases. This CDR3 is built from 16 residues. J lost 4 bases, V lost 4 bases, and 9 bases had no gene match. CDR1 and CDR2 from the germline V gene are MDHEN and SYDVKM. The CDR3 reads CASSSNTRDRGYGYTF. The CDR3 DNA sequence: TGTGCCAGCAGTTCTAACACCCGGGACAGGGGCTATGGCTACACCTTC.

V usage is TRBV5-1 and J usage is TRBJ2-1; no firm D call. The V gene's germline CDR1 is SGHRS and CDR2 YFSETQ. The V and J ends lost 1 base and 1 base respectively, with 6 bases between them. CDR3 length equals 14 residues. The CDR3 spells CASSLSHSYNEQFF. CDR3 bases: TGCGCCAGCAGCTTGTCACATTCCTACAATGAGCAGTTCTTC.

The V call is TRBV10-3, the J call TRBJ2-7; D might be TRBD1 (5 bases). From germline, CDR1 is ENHRY and CDR2 SYGVKD. The CDR3 loop spans 15 amino acids. Trimming pared 3 bases from V and 0 bases from J, leaving 12 bases between. The CDR3 protein is CAISDGVDTSYEQYF. For the CDR3, the DNA is TGTGCCATCAGTGACGGTGTGGACACCTCCTACGAGCAGTACTTC.

The chain has TRBV7-2 and TRBJ2-5; TRBD2 agrees at 10 bases. The CDR3 length is 15 residues. CDR1 SGHTA and CDR2 FQGNSA come from the germline V gene. After removal of 5 bases from V and 4 bases from J, the junction contained 7 bases not matched to a gene. Here the CDR3 reads CASSPQRGGGETQYF. The DNA of the CDR3 is TGTGCCAGCAGCCCCCAGCGGGGGGGCGGAGAGACCCAGTACTTC.

This clone was detected a few times. CDR3 bases: TGTGCCAGCAGCTTTAGCTCGGGGACCCAGTACTTC. It codes for CASSFSSGTQYF. J is TRBJ2-5 and V is TRBV11-2; D not resolved. Germline values: CDR1 SGHAT, CDR2 FQNNGV. The CDR3 contains 12 residues. With 3 bases removed from V and 7 bases from J, the gap between germline ends came to 9 bases.

This clone was recorded once. The genes are TRBV29-1 and TRBJ2-7; 7 nucleotides match TRBD1. Germline CDR1 SQVTM, CDR2 ANQGSEA. CDR3 length equals 14 residues. Trimming removed 6 bases from V and 5 bases from J; junction bases left unmatched: 13. The CDR3: CSVGRRQGPHEQYF. CDR3 bases: TGCAGCGTCGGGCGGAGACAGGGTCCCCACGAGCAGTACTTC.